The sequence of this T cell receptor (beta chain) was determined in a study of cytomegalovirus exposure and HLA in healthy donors. The overall study: Counted in an early data release were about 85 million unique TCRs from HLA-typed donors. Falling in the Caucasian-associated ancestry cluster were 81% of some 400 genotyped donors.

V dropped 6 bases and J dropped 5; count of bases not matched to a gene: 8. The CDR3 is 14 amino acids. Germline V lookup: CDR1 LNHDA, CDR2 SQIVND (reference sequence). The PCR had 60 Vbeta and 13 Jbeta primers. Data came from immunoSEQ multiplex PCR; TCRdb stores just in-frame clones and leaves some out. The sample carries about 170,000 clones, nearly 80% recorded once. The TCR was taken from a man aged 40-49 years in good health and CMV-seropositive. Sequencing used PBMCs. The chain combines TRBV19 with TRBJ1-1; the match to TRBD1 covers 8 bases. The CDR3 here is CASSRDRGGTEAFF. In DNA, the CDR3 is TGTGCCAGTAGCCGTGACAGGGGAGGAACTGAAGCTTTCTTT. Full variable domain (rest looked up from reference TRBV19 and TRBJ1-1): DGGITQSPKYLFRKEGQNVTLSCEQNLNHDAMYWYRQDPGQGLRLIYYSQIVNDFQKGDIAEGYSVSREKKESFPLTVTSAQKNPTAFYLCASSRDRGGTEAFFGQGTRLTVV.